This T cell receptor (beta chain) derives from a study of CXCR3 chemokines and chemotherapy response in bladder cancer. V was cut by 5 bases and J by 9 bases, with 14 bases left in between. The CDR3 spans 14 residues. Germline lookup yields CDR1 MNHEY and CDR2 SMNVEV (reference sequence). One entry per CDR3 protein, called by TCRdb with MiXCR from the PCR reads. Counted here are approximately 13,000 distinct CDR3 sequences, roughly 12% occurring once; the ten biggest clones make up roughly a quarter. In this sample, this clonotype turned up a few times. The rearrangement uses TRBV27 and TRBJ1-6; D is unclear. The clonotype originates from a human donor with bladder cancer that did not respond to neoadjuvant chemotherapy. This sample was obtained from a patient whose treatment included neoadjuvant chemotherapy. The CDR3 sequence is CASSPDIGFSPLHF. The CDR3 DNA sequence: TGTGCCAGCAGTCCAGACATCGGATTTTCACCCCTCCACTTT.